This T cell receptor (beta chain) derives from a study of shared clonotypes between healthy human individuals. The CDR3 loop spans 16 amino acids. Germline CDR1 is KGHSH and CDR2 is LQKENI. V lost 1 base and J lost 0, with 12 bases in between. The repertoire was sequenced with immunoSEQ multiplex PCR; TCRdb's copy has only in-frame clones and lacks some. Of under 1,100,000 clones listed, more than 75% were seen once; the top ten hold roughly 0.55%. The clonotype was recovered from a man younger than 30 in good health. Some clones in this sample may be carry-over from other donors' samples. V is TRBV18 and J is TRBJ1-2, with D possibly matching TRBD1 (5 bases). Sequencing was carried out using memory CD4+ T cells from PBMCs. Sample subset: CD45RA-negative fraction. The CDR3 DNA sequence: TGTGCCAGCTCACCACAACTCAGGGATGCTAACTATGGCTACACCTTC. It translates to CASSPQLRDANYGYTF.